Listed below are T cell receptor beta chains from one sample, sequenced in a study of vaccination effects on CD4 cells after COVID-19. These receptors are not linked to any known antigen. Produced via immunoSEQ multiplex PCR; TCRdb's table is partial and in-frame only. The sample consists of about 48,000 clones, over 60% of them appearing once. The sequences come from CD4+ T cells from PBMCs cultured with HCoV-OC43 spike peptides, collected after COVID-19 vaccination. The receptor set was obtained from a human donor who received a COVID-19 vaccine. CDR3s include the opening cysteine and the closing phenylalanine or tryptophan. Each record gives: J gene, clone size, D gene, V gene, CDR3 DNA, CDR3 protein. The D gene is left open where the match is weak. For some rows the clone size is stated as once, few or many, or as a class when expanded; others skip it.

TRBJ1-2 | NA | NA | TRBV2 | TGTGCCAGCAGTGCGGGGGGTAGTCGGTTGAGCTATGGCTACACCTTC | CASSAGGSRLSYGYTF
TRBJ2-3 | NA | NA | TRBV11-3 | TGTGCCAGCATGGATACAGGACTGGGGAAGAACACAGATACGCAGTATTTT | CASMDTGLGKNTDTQYF
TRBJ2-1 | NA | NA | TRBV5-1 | TGCGCCAGCTCCCCGGAGGGGGTGAGGATGAATGAGCAGTTCTTC | CASSPEGVRMNEQFF
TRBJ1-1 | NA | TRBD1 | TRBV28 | TGTGCCAGTTTGCCGTTCGGGACAGTCCTTGAAGCTTTCTTT | CASLPFGTVLEAFF
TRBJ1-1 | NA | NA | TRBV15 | TGTGCCACCAGCAGGCTCTTTAGCACTGAAGCTTTCTTT | CATSRLFSTEAFF
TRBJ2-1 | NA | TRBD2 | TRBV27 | TGTGCCAGCAGTAGGACTAGCGGGAATGTTCGCAATGAGCAGTTCTTC | CASSRTSGNVRNEQFF
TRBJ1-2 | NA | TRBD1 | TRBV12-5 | TGTGCTAGTGGTCAGGGGGCAGCCTATGGCTACACCTTC | CASGQGAAYGYTF
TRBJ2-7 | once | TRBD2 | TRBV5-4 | TGTGCCAGCAGCCTCGGACTAGCGGGGGGGCAATACGAGCAGTACTTC | CASSLGLAGGQYEQYF
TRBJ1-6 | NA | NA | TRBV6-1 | TGTGCCAGCAGTGAAGAAGGCTTTTCACCCCTCCACTTT | CASSEEGFSPLHF
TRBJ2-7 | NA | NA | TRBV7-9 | TGTGCCAGCAGCTTCTTGTCCGGCTACGAGCAGTACTTC | CASSFLSGYEQYF
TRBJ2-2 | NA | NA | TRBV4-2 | TGTGCCAGCAGCAGACTCGTGGGCCAGGGGACCGGGGAGCTGTTTTTT | CASSRLVGQGTGELFF
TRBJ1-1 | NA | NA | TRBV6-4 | TGTGCCAGCAGTGATACCTCAAGGGTCACTGAAGCTTTCTTT | CASSDTSRVTEAFF
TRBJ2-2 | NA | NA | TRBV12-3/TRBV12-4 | TGTGCCAGCAGCAGTGACACCGGGGAGCTGTTTTTT | CASSSDTGELFF
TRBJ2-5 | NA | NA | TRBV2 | TGTGCCAGCAGTCGGCAAGAGACCCAGTACTTC | CASSRQETQYF
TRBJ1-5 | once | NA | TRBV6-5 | TGTGCCAGCAGAATTAGGGTCAATCAGCCCCAGCATTTT | CASRIRVNQPQHF
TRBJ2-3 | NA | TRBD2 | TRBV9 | TGTGCCAGCAGCCCAATCGGACTAGCGGGGGAAGATACGCAGTATTTT | CASSPIGLAGEDTQYF
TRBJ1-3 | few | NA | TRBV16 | TGTGCCAGCAGCCAGAGGCCTTCCTCTGGAAACACCATATATTTT | CASSQRPSSGNTIYF
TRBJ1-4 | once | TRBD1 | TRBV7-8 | TGTGCCAGCAGCCCCGGGACAGGGGGCGGTGCAGCTAATGAAAAACTGTTTTTT | CASSPGTGGGAANEKLFF
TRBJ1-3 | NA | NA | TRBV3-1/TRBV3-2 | TGTGCCAGCAGCCAAGGGACACCCAACACCATATATTTT | CASSQGTPNTIYF
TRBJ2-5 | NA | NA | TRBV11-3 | TGTGCCAGCAGGTCTGGAGGGGAAGGTCAGCAGACCCAGTACTTC | CASRSGGEGQQTQYF
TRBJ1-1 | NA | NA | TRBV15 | TGTGCCACCAGCCCCAAGGGGCCAAAGGTTGGGGCTTTCTTT | CATSPKGPKVGAFF
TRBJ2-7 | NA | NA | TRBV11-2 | TGTGCCAGCAGCTTAGAGGCGGGGTCCTACGAGCAGTACTTC | CASSLEAGSYEQYF
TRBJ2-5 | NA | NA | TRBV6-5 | TGTGCCAGCAGTTATGGGGCAATGGGCCGGGAAGAGACCCAGTACTTC | CASSYGAMGREETQYF
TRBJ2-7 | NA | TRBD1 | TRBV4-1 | TGCGCCAGCAGCAAACCGGGACAGGGGGACGAGCAGTACTTC | CASSKPGQGDEQYF
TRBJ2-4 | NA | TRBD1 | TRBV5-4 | TGTGCCAGCAGCGGGGGGACAGGGTTGATGGACATTCAGTACTTC | CASSGGTGLMDIQYF
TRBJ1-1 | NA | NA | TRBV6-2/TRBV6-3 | TGTGCCAGCAGTTTCGGCACGAACACTGAAGCTTTCTTT | CASSFGTNTEAFF
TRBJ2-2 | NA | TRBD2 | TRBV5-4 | TGTGCCAGCAGCCCCGGACTAGCGGGAGGACTTGCCGGGGAGCTGTTTTTT | CASSPGLAGGLAGELFF
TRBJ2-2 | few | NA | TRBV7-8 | TGTGCCAGCAGCCCAATGCGGAGGGGGCTTGGGAACACCGGGGAGCTGTTTTTT | CASSPMRRGLGNTGELFF
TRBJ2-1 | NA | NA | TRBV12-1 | TGTGCCAGCAGCCGGCGGCAAGGTCGGATCTCCTACAATGAGCAGTTCTTC | CASSRRQGRISYNEQFF
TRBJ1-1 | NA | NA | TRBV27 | TGTGCCAGCAGTGCCTGGACTGCGAACACTGAAGCTTTCTTT | CASSAWTANTEAFF
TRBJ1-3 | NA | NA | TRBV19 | TGTGCCAGTAGTATTGTGGGGGCGTATGGAAACACCATATATTTT | CASSIVGAYGNTIYF
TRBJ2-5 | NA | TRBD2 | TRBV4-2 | TGTGCCAGCAGCCAAGGTACTAGCGGGAACATACAAGAGACCCAGTACTTC | CASSQGTSGNIQETQYF
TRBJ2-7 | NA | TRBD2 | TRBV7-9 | TGTGCCAGCAGCCCGAGCGGGGGGTTAAACGAGCAGTACTTC | CASSPSGGLNEQYF
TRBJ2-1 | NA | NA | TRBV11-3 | TGTGCCAGCAGCCTAGGGCAGGGGTCCTACAATGAGCAGTTCTTC | CASSLGQGSYNEQFF
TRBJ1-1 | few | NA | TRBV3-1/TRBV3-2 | TGTGCCAGCAGCCCCCGGGACGATTCCCTTGAAGCTTTCTTT | CASSPRDDSLEAFF
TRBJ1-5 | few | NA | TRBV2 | TGTGCCAGCATGGGGTATAGCAATCAGCCCCAGCATTTT | CASMGYSNQPQHF
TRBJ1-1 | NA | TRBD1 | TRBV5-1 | TGCGCCAGCAGCTTTGGGGTCACAGGGGACACTGAAGCTTTCTTT | CASSFGVTGDTEAFF
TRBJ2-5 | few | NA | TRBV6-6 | TGTGCCACCAGTAATTCACAAGAGACCCAGTACTTC | CATSNSQETQYF
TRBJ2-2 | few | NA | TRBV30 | TGTGCCTGGAGTGTGCAGGGTATGGACACCGGGGAGCTGTTTTTT | CAWSVQGMDTGELFF
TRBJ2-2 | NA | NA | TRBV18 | TGTGCCAGCTCACCGGTCAACCCTAACACCGGGGAGCTGTTTTTT | CASSPVNPNTGELFF
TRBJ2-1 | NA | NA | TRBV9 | TGTGCCAGCAGCCCCTGGAGCGGGCACAATGAGCAGTTCTTC | CASSPWSGHNEQFF
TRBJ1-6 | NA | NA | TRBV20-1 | TGCAGTGCTAGTAGCAAGAAAAATTCACCCCTCCACTTT | CSASSKKNSPLHF
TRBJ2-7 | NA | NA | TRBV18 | TGTGCCAGCTCACCACAGGGGGTTGGCAACGAGCAGTACTTC | CASSPQGVGNEQYF